The rows below give T cell receptor beta chains drawn from one sample of a study of CDR3 diversity in severe acne. TCRdb analysed the PCR reads with MiXCR anew, one entry per CDR3 protein. This sample has 79,000 or so distinct CDR3 sequences, with 45% to 50% found just once. What was sequenced was blood. The receptors here all came from a male donor with severe acne vulgaris. CDR3s include the opening cysteine and the closing phenylalanine or tryptophan. The order of the fields is J gene, D gene, V gene, clone size, CDR3 protein, CDR3 DNA. A D gene is named only where the DNA matches it firmly. The size entry is marked missing in some rows and otherwise reads once, few, many or a size class.

TRBJ2-7	.	TRBV24-1	.	CATSGPYEQYF	TGTGCCACCAGTGGCCCCTACGAGCAGTACTTC
TRBJ1-6	.	TRBV7-6	.	CASSPMAGTMAPLHF	TGTGCCAGCAGCCCCATGGCAGGGACGATGGCACCCCTCCACTTT
TRBJ2-5	.	TRBV7-9	many	CASSREHLGAQVKETQYF	TGTGCCAGCAGCCGAGAGCATCTCGGGGCCCAGGTGAAAGAGACCCAGTACTTC
TRBJ2-3	TRBD2	TRBV11-2	.	CASSLVRGSSADTQYF	TGTGCCAGCAGCTTAGTTCGCGGGAGTAGCGCAGATACGCAGTATTTT
TRBJ1-1	.	TRBV24-1	once	CATSAGTEAFF	TGTGCCACCAGTGCAGGGACTGAAGCTTTCTTT
TRBJ1-3	.	TRBV7-9	many	CASSPSPGRPAGNTIYF	TGTGCCAGCAGCCCCTCCCCGGGACGGCCAGCAGGAAACACCATATATTTT
TRBJ2-2	.	TRBV20-1	.	CSATPHTGELFF	TGCAGTGCCACTCCCCACACCGGGGAGCTGTTTTTT
TRBJ1-3	.	TRBV10-3	many	CAISEQGFDSGNTIYF	TGTGCCATCAGTGAGCAGGGTTTTGACTCTGGAAACACCATATATTTT
TRBJ2-5	.	TRBV27	once	CASSPYGETQYF	TGTGCCAGCAGTCCATATGGCGAGACCCAGTACTTC
TRBJ2-7	TRBD2	TRBV24-1	.	CATSERLAGDHEQYF	TGTGCCACCAGCGAGAGACTAGCGGGAGATCACGAGCAGTACTTC
TRBJ2-2	.	TRBV12-3/TRBV12-4	once	CASTGPALNTGELFF	TGCGCCAGCACGGGACCAGCTTTGAACACCGGGGAGCTGTTTTTT
TRBJ2-1	.	TRBV2	.	CASSEISPGEIYNEQFF	TGTGCCAGCAGTGAAATATCACCGGGAGAAATTTACAATGAGCAGTTCTTC
TRBJ1-2	TRBD1	TRBV3-1	many	CAGSQRQGGTGYTF	TGTGCCGGCAGCCAAAGACAGGGGGGTACTGGCTACACCTTC
TRBJ2-7	TRBD2	TRBV19	.	CASSTLAGGEQYF	TGTGCCAGTAGTACCTTAGCGGGAGGCGAGCAGTACTTC